The 24 T cell receptor beta chains in this list originate from one sample, sequenced in a study of T cells in women clearing cervical HPV infection. Measured with immunoSEQ multiplex PCR; TCRdb has only the in-frame clones, and not every one. In all, the sample yields roughly 20,000 clones. The specimen sequenced was blood buffy coat. Every receptor here comes from a woman between 18 and 70 years old with a cervical HPV16 infection that either progressed to CIN3+ or cleared (not recorded which).

With respect to this clone: The read ends 3 residues before the CDR3 terminus; that terminus is restored from the germline J gene. The chain joins TRBV5-4 to TRBJ1-3, with 7 nucleotides matching TRBD1. The CDR3 runs to 14 residues. The junction had 5 bases not matched to a gene; V was cut back by 4 bases and J by 4 bases. CDR1 is SGHNT, CDR2 YYREEE, per germline (reference sequence). The CDR3 loop is CASSRGTEGNTIYF. The part of the CDR3 DNA that was read is TGTGCCAGCAGCCGGGGGACAGAGGGAAACACC.

Points on this clone: The sequence runs out 3 residues before the end of the CDR3; the remainder is reconstructed from the germline J gene. The rearrangement links TRBV29-1 to TRBJ2-7; D is perhaps TRBD1 (6 bases). CDR1 and CDR2 (germline): SQVTM, ANQGSEA. This CDR3 has 13 residues. Trimming took 5 bases from V and 3 from J, leaving 14 bases between them. The chain's CDR3 is CSVRVGTLYEQYF. CDR3 DNA, as far as it was read: TGCAGCGTTCGCGTCGGGACACTCTACGAG.

Of note for this clone: The read terminates 3 residues ahead of where the CDR3 ends, so the germline J gene completes it. The chain links TRBV19 to TRBJ2-1; 9 bases align to TRBD2. CDR1 and CDR2 (germline): LNHDA, SQIVND (reference sequence). This CDR3 is built from 14 residues. Trimming at V came to 5 bases and at J to 8 bases, leaving 7 bases not matched to a gene. The covered CDR3 bases are TGTGCCAGTAGTTACGGCGGGGGGGCGGATGAG. Translated: CASSYGGGADE. The complete CDR3 reads CASSYGGGADEQFF.

Notes on this clone: The read falls 3 residues short of the CDR3 end, and the missing part is taken from the germline J gene. The chain joins TRBV10-3 to TRBJ1-2; TRBD1 is a possible D gene (6 bases). This CDR3 has 14 residues. V was pared by 6 bases and J by 4 bases, with 15 bases between. Per the germline V gene, CDR1 is ENHRY and CDR2 is SYGVKD. The sequenced part of the CDR3 DNA is TGTGCCATCAGCTCAGAGACAGGTGTCTATGGC. Translating it yields CAISSETGVYG. The entire CDR3 reads CAISSETGVYGYTF.

In regard to this clone: The CDR3 goes on 3 residues after the read ends, and that part is filled in from the germline J gene. The chain joins TRBV7-9 to TRBJ2-5; TRBD2 matches at 7 bases. This CDR3 has 14 amino acids. Per germline, CDR1 SEHNR and CDR2 FQNEAQ (reference sequence). The V and J ends lost 0 bases and 5 bases, in that order; junction bases with no gene match: 3. The CDR3 bases that were read are TGTGCCAGCAGCTTAGCGGTGCGGGGGGAGACC. This gives the protein CASSLAVRGET. The entire CDR3 sequence reads CASSLAVRGETQYF.

Of note for this clone: The read falls 3 residues short of the CDR3 end, and the missing part is taken from the germline J gene. This chain joins TRBV4-1 and TRBJ2-7; 7 bases are a match to TRBD1. Germline CDR1 MGHRA, CDR2 YSYEKL. The CDR3 consists of 15 residues. Trimming removed 1 base from V and 1 base from J; junction bases left unmatched: 4. The chain's CDR3 is CASSQVRDSSYEQYF. The sequenced part of the CDR3 DNA is TGCGCCAGCAGCCAAGTCCGGGACAGTTCCTACGAG.

With regard to this clone: The sequence runs out 3 residues before the end of the CDR3; the remainder is reconstructed from the germline J gene. The rearrangement uses TRBV5-6 and TRBJ2-7, with a tentative D call TRBD1 (5 bases). The V and J ends lost 0 bases and 6 bases respectively, with 10 bases between them. The CDR3 covers 13 residues. The germline V gene encodes CDR1 SGHDT and CDR2 YYEEEE. The sequenced CDR3 bases are TGTGCCAGCAGCTTGGAGGGGTGGGGCGAG. Its protein product is CASSLEGWGE. In full, the CDR3 is CASSLEGWGEQYF.

As regards this clone: The CDR3 goes on 3 residues after the read ends, and that part is filled in from the germline J gene. The chain combines TRBV27 with TRBJ1-2; D may be TRBD1 (6 bases). CDR3 size: 13 residues. The germline V gene has CDR1 MNHEY and CDR2 SMNVEV (reference sequence). CDR3 DNA (partial): TGTGCCAGCAGTTTTTCTCGGGGGGCAGGC. Protein: CASSFSRGAG. The whole CDR3 is CASSFSRGAGYTF.

Comments on this clone: The sequence runs out 3 residues before the end of the CDR3; the remainder is reconstructed from the germline J gene. The chain combines TRBV7-3 with TRBJ2-3, with 11 positions matching TRBD2. This CDR3 region has 16 residues. Germline trimming cut 5 bases from V and 5 bases from J; bases unmatched to any gene: 9. The V gene's germline CDR1 is SGHTA and CDR2 FQGTGA. CDR3: CASSLNSGGAGDTQYF. The DNA read from the CDR3 is TGTGCCAGCAGCCTCAATAGCGGGGGGGCGGGAGATACG.

As regards this clone: The DNA ends 3 residues before the CDR3 does, and the rest of the CDR3 is filled in from the germline J gene. The chain links TRBV20-1 to TRBJ2-1, with 11 nucleotides matching TRBD1. The CDR3 sequence is 16 residues long. Germline values: CDR1 DFQATT, CDR2 SNEGSKA (reference sequence). V shed 0 bases and J 3 bases; nucleotides not matched to a gene: 4. CDR3 sequence reads: CSARDRTGGRYNEQFF. The DNA read from the CDR3 is TGCAGTGCTAGAGACCGGACAGGGGGCCGCTACAATGAG.

Worth noting for this clone: Read data end 3 residues before the CDR3 end; the end is taken from the germline J gene. The chain is built from TRBV12-3 or TRBV12-4 and TRBJ1-5; TRBD1 might be the D (5 bases). The CDR3 loop spans 15 amino acids. V shed 1 base and J shed 3 bases, with 10 bases lying between them. The sequenced part of the CDR3 DNA is TGTGCCAGCAGTTTAGGGGACTCAGACAATCAGCCC. Translation: CASSLGDSDNQP. The full CDR3 protein reads CASSLGDSDNQPQHF.

In regard to this clone: From the germline J gene comes the end of the CDR3, since the read stops 3 residues before it. The chain links TRBV18 to TRBJ1-6; 7 bases align to TRBD1. V was pared by 5 bases and J by 10 bases, with 8 bases of the junction left unmatched. CDR3 length equals 14 residues. CDR1 KGHSH and CDR2 LQKENI come from the germline V gene. CDR3: CASSDRASGSPLHF. CDR3 DNA, as far as it was read: TGTGCCAGCTCAGACAGGGCTTCCGGCTCACCC.

Worth noting for this clone: The CDR3 end is not reached by the read, which stops 3 residues before it; the germline J gene fills it in. V and J are TRBV20-1 and TRBJ2-3, with TRBD2 matching over 10 bases. V lost 5 bases and J lost 6; bases outside the gene matches: 8. Germline V gives CDR1 DFQATT, CDR2 SNEGSKA (reference sequence). This CDR3 spans 14 amino acids. The CDR3 loop is CSAGPSGGMDTQYF. The CDR3 bases that were read are TGCAGTGCTGGTCCTAGCGGGGGTATGGATACG.

As for this clone: The read stops 3 residues short of the end of the CDR3; the missing end is completed from the germline J gene. The V call is TRBV7-2, the J call TRBJ2-5; D remains unclear. CDR3 length equals 13 residues. V was trimmed by 5 bases and J by 3 bases, leaving 10 bases between them. Per germline, CDR1 SGHTA and CDR2 FQGNSA. This CDR3 reads CASSLRREETQYF. The DNA read from the CDR3 is TGTGCCAGCAGCCTACGCCGAGAAGAGACC.

The sequenced CDR3 bases are TGCAGTGCTATAGATACAGGGGTCTTTTCGGAGACC. It yields the protein CSAIDTGVFSET. In full, the CDR3 is CSAIDTGVFSETQYF. J is TRBJ2-5 and V is TRBV20-1; 7 nucleotides match TRBD1. The CDR3 end falls 3 residues outside the read, so it is completed with the germline J gene. The CDR3 sequence is 15 residues long. Germline values: CDR1 DFQATT, CDR2 SNEGSKA (reference sequence). J gave up 5 bases and V 4 bases, and 13 bases lay outside the gene matches.

Notes on this clone: The CDR3 extends 3 residues past the end of the read, so its final part is completed from the germline J gene. This chain uses TRBV30 with TRBJ2-7; D might be TRBD1 (7 bases). Trimming took off 2 bases at V and 4 bases at J, with 15 bases between the two ends. The germline CDR1 and CDR2 sequences are GTSNPN and SVGIG (reference sequence). This CDR3 region has 14 residues. The covered CDR3 bases are TGTGCCTGGAGTAAGCCGGCAGGGGGGTACGAG. Translation gives CAWSKPAGGYE. The whole CDR3 sequence reads CAWSKPAGGYEQYF.

Notes on this clone: The CDR3 end falls 3 residues outside the read, so it is completed with the germline J gene. The genes are TRBV20-1 and TRBJ2-1; D is possibly TRBD2 (7 bases). This CDR3 has 20 amino acids. The V and J ends lost 0 bases and 7 bases respectively, with 31 bases between them. Germline loops: CDR1 DFQATT, CDR2 SNEGSKA (reference sequence). The DNA read from the CDR3 is TGCAGTGCTAGAGATAGAAGGGTTGGGGCCGGGGGGCTTGTGTGGAATGAG. It codes for CSARDRRVGAGGLVWNE. The whole CDR3 region reads CSARDRRVGAGGLVWNEQFF.

The covered CDR3 bases are TGTGCCAAAGGAGGGTTAACCGGGGAG. This sequence encodes CAKGGLTGE. The entire CDR3 is CAKGGLTGELFF. The genes are TRBV11-2 and TRBJ2-2; D might be TRBD2 (6 bases). The missing CDR3 end, 3 residues past where the read stops, is filled in from the germline J gene. The V gene's germline CDR1 is SGHAT and CDR2 FQNNGV. Trimming left V 10 bases short and J 5 bases short, with 11 bases between. The CDR3 has 12 amino acids.

A word on this clone: The CDR3 goes on 3 residues after the read ends, and that part is filled in from the germline J gene. This chain joins TRBV20-1 and TRBJ2-4, with 10 bases lining up with TRBD2. Germline values: CDR1 DFQATT, CDR2 SNEGSKA (reference sequence). V trimming: 3 bases; J trimming: 6 bases; junction bases outside the gene matches: 11. CDR3 length: 16 residues. The sequenced CDR3 bases are TGCAGTGCTAGCTCGGAGCGGGGGGGATCCCTAAACATT. Its translation is CSASSERGGSLNI. The whole CDR3 sequence reads CSASSERGGSLNIQYF.

With regard to this clone: From the germline J gene comes the end of the CDR3, since the read stops 3 residues before it. The V gene is TRBV5-4, the J gene TRBJ2-1; 7 bases align to TRBD1. V trimming: 4 bases; J trimming: 4 bases; junction bases outside the gene matches: 8. Germline CDR1 is SGHNT and CDR2 is YYREEE (reference sequence). The CDR3 spans 15 residues. Incomplete CDR3 DNA: TGTGCCAGCAGCACTGGGACAGAAAATTACAATGAG. This encodes CASSTGTENYNE. The CDR3 in full is CASSTGTENYNEQFF.

This clone shows up as medium-sized by frequency. The CDR3 DNA, read in part, is TGCAGCGTTCTACGACTAGCGGGGTCCACAGATACG. It specifies CSVLRLAGSTDT. In full, the CDR3 reads CSVLRLAGSTDTQYF. The chain uses TRBV29-1 and TRBJ2-3, with TRBD2 matching over 11 bases. The observed sequence ends 3 residues before the CDR3 terminus, with the missing tail filled in from the germline J gene. Trimming at V came to 5 bases and at J to 2 bases, leaving 6 bases not matched to a gene. CDR3 length: 15 residues. The germline V gene encodes CDR1 SQVTM and CDR2 ANQGSEA.

Details on this clone: From the germline J gene comes the end of the CDR3, since the read stops 3 residues before it. The genes are TRBV18 and TRBJ1-2, with D perhaps TRBD1 (5 bases). CDR3 length: 16 amino acids. V was clipped by 2 bases and J by 6 bases, with 19 bases between them. Germline values: CDR1 KGHSH, CDR2 LQKENI. The CDR3 DNA, read in part, is TGTGCCAGCTCACCAGATGTGGCGGGGCAACAGAATGGC. This sequence encodes CASSPDVAGQQNG. The whole CDR3 region reads CASSPDVAGQQNGYTF.

CDR3: CASSRERSGQGPYGYTF. The DNA read from the CDR3 is TGTGCCAGCTCGCGGGAGCGTTCGGGACAGGGTCCCTATGGC. The chain uses TRBV18 and TRBJ1-2; 9 bases align to TRBD1. The CDR3 end lies 3 residues beyond the end of the read and is filled in from the germline J gene. Germline values: CDR1 KGHSH, CDR2 LQKENI. The CDR3 is 17 amino acids. Trimming took 6 bases from V and 4 from J; bases not matched to a gene: 15.

In regard to this clone: Coverage ceases 3 residues before the CDR3 finishes, and the germline J gene fills in the end. The chain uses TRBV7-9 and TRBJ1-2; D call uncertain. This CDR3 is 13 amino acids long. Germline CDR1 is SEHNR and CDR2 is FQNEAQ (reference sequence). The V end was cut by 1 base, the J end by 7 bases, with 10 bases between. This chain's CDR3 is CASSLDSKSGYTF. Incomplete CDR3 DNA: TGTGCCAGCAGCTTAGACAGCAAGAGTGGC. The entire variable domain, with the rest obtained from reference TRBV7-9 and TRBJ1-2, is as follows: DTGVSQNPRHKITKRGQNVTFRCDPISEHNRLYWYRQTLGQGPEFLTYFQNEAQLEKSRLLSDRFSAERPKGSFSTLEIQRTEQGDSAMYLCASSLDSKSGYTFGSGTRLTVV.